Listed below are T cell receptor beta chains from one sample, sequenced in a study of T cell changes during pregnancy in multiple sclerosis. Produced via immunoSEQ multiplex PCR; TCRdb's table is partial and in-frame only. Among roughly 100,000 clones listed, about 91% were seen once. Material: peripheral blood, obtained in the second trimester of pregnancy. The receptors stem from a female donor with multiple sclerosis, enrolled in a pregnancy study. CDR3s include the opening cysteine and the closing phenylalanine or tryptophan. The D gene is left open where the match is weak. Clone size is given for some rows only: seen once, a few or many times, or a class if the clone is expanded.

J: TRBJ1-5; D: .; size: .; V: TRBV7-2; CDR3: CASSLGWTNFNQPQHF; DNA: TGTGCCAGCAGCTTAGGGTGGACAAACTTCAATCAGCCCCAGCATTTT
J: TRBJ2-7; D: .; size: .; V: TRBV27; CDR3: CASSLHTGTSYEQYF; DNA: TGTGCCAGCAGTTTACACACAGGGACCTCCTACGAGCAGTACTTC
J: TRBJ2-2; D: .; size: .; V: TRBV5-1; CDR3: CASTSNTPGELFF; DNA: TGCGCCAGCACCTCCAACACCCCCGGGGAGCTGTTTTTT
J: TRBJ2-7; D: .; size: .; V: TRBV5-4; CDR3: CASSLGRGPYEQYF; DNA: TGTGCCAGCAGCTTGGGGCGGGGCCCCTACGAGCAGTACTTC
J: TRBJ1-2; D: TRBD1; size: .; V: TRBV5-1; CDR3: CASSLDGQGAYGYTF; DNA: TGCGCCAGCAGCTTGGATGGACAGGGGGCGTATGGCTACACCTTC
J: TRBJ1-5; D: .; size: .; V: TRBV6-6; CDR3: CASSPDGSNQPQHF; DNA: TGTGCCAGCAGCCCCGACGGGAGCAATCAGCCCCAGCATTTT
J: TRBJ2-7; D: TRBD1; size: .; V: TRBV2; CDR3: CASLSTGGGYEQYF; DNA: TGTGCCAGCCTGTCGACAGGGGGCGGATACGAGCAGTACTTC
J: TRBJ1-3; D: .; size: .; V: TRBV7-2; CDR3: CASSLAGRGSGNTIYF; DNA: TGTGCCAGCAGCTTAGCGGGACGGGGGTCTGGAAACACCATATATTTT
J: TRBJ2-2; D: TRBD2; size: few; V: TRBV5-1; CDR3: CASSLKQGTSGRANTGELFF; DNA: TGCGCCAGCAGCTTGAAACAGGGGACTAGCGGGAGGGCGAACACCGGGGAGCTGTTTTTT
J: TRBJ1-1; D: TRBD1; size: .; V: TRBV28; CDR3: CASSALGTGPVNSEAFF; DNA: TGTGCCAGCAGTGCCCTCGGGACAGGTCCGGTTAACTCTGAAGCTTTCTTT
J: TRBJ2-3; D: .; size: .; V: TRBV5-8; CDR3: CASSRGLRIAPGTDTQYF; DNA: TGTGCCAGCAGCCGGGGACTGCGTATCGCGCCTGGCACAGATACGCAGTATTTT
J: TRBJ2-1; D: TRBD2; size: .; V: TRBV6-1; CDR3: CASSVMGTSGSNEQFF; DNA: TGTGCCAGCAGTGTGATGGGGACTAGCGGGAGCAATGAGCAGTTCTTC
J: TRBJ1-5; D: TRBD1; size: .; V: TRBV28; CDR3: CASSYEGTGVQPQHF; DNA: TGTGCCAGCAGCTACGAGGGGACAGGGGTTCAGCCCCAGCATTTT
J: TRBJ2-7; D: TRBD1; size: .; V: TRBV7-9; CDR3: CASSHTGTGHEQYF; DNA: TGTGCCAGCAGCCACACCGGGACAGGCCACGAGCAGTACTTC
J: TRBJ1-1; D: TRBD1; size: .; V: TRBV2; CDR3: CAGDREYAEAFF; DNA: TGTGCCGGGGACAGGGAATACGCTGAAGCTTTCTTT
J: TRBJ2-7; D: .; size: .; V: TRBV6-5; CDR3: CASSKRSAREEQYF; DNA: TGTGCCAGCAGCAAACGAAGTGCCAGGGAAGAGCAGTACTTC
J: TRBJ1-2; D: .; size: .; V: TRBV9; CDR3: CASSVFGGSNYGYTF; DNA: TGTGCCAGCAGCGTGTTCGGGGGTAGTAACTATGGCTACACCTTC
J: TRBJ2-1; D: TRBD1; size: .; V: TRBV7-9; CDR3: CASSHRDRAYNEQFF; DNA: TGTGCCAGCAGTCACCGGGACAGGGCCTACAATGAGCAGTTCTTC
J: TRBJ1-5; D: .; size: .; V: TRBV28; CDR3: CASSFRDQPQHF; DNA: TGTGCCAGCAGTTTTCGAGATCAGCCCCAGCATTTT
J: TRBJ1-2; D: TRBD1; size: once; V: TRBV15; CDR3: CATSRDLRQGARGYTF; DNA: TGTGCCACCAGCAGAGATCTGAGACAGGGGGCGCGTGGCTACACCTTC
J: TRBJ2-1; D: .; size: .; V: TRBV29-1; CDR3: CSVGGLPVYNEQFF; DNA: TGCAGCGTTGGGGGACTCCCGGTGTACAATGAGCAGTTCTTC
J: TRBJ2-1; D: TRBD1; size: .; V: TRBV28; CDR3: CASSSAGTVTQNEQFF; DNA: TGTGCCAGCAGTTCTGCCGGGACAGTTACACAAAATGAGCAGTTCTTC
J: TRBJ2-1; D: TRBD2; size: .; V: TRBV4-2; CDR3: CASSPAGAYNEQFF; DNA: TGTGCCAGCAGCCCGGCGGGAGCCTACAATGAGCAGTTCTTC
J: TRBJ1-1; D: .; size: .; V: TRBV6-5; CDR3: CASSFLGGNTEAFF; DNA: TGTGCCAGCAGTTTCCTGGGGGGTAACACTGAAGCTTTCTTT
J: TRBJ1-5; D: .; size: .; V: TRBV2; CDR3: CASSDSRPNQPQHF; DNA: TGTGCCAGCAGTGACTCCAGGCCAAATCAGCCCCAGCATTTT
J: TRBJ2-3; D: TRBD1; size: .; V: TRBV5-8; CDR3: CASSHGDSKDTQYF; DNA: TGTGCCAGCAGCCATGGGGACAGTAAAGATACGCAGTATTTT
J: TRBJ2-3; D: .; size: .; V: TRBV29-1; CDR3: CSVEDLFGGRTDTQYF; DNA: TGCAGCGTTGAAGATCTGTTCGGCGGGCGGACAGATACGCAGTATTTT
J: TRBJ1-2; D: TRBD1; size: .; V: TRBV29-1; CDR3: CSVENPGTGQNGYTF; DNA: TGCAGCGTTGAAAATCCCGGGACAGGGCAGAATGGCTACACCTTC
J: TRBJ1-2; D: TRBD1; size: .; V: TRBV5-1; CDR3: CASSLADRAGYTF; DNA: TGCGCCAGCAGCTTGGCTGACAGGGCTGGCTACACCTTC
J: TRBJ2-1; D: .; size: .; V: TRBV11-3; CDR3: CASSSTYNEQFF; DNA: TGTGCCAGCAGCTCTACCTACAATGAGCAGTTCTTC
J: TRBJ1-5; D: .; size: few; V: TRBV28; CDR3: CATHSHGANQPQHF; DNA: TGTGCCACCCATTCGCATGGGGCTAATCAGCCCCAGCATTTT
J: TRBJ2-7; D: .; size: .; V: TRBV27; CDR3: CASSSSVGPSGAYEQYF; DNA: TGTGCCAGCAGTTCCTCCGTTGGCCCCTCGGGGGCCTACGAGCAGTACTTC
J: TRBJ2-3; D: TRBD2; size: .; V: TRBV6-1; CDR3: CASKGLAGGSDTQYF; DNA: TGTGCCAGCAAGGGACTAGCGGGAGGGTCAGATACGCAGTATTTT
J: TRBJ2-7; D: TRBD1; size: .; V: TRBV5-1; CDR3: CASSPRQGDEQYF; DNA: TGCGCCAGCAGCCCAAGACAGGGGGACGAGCAGTACTTC
J: TRBJ2-1; D: .; size: .; V: TRBV15; CDR3: CATSREGSYNEQFF; DNA: TGTGCCACCAGCAGGGAGGGCTCCTACAATGAGCAGTTCTTC
J: TRBJ2-1; D: .; size: .; V: TRBV5-1; CDR3: CASGETGTAHNEQFF; DNA: TGCGCCAGCGGCGAGACAGGGACTGCTCACAATGAGCAGTTCTTC
J: TRBJ2-7; D: .; size: .; V: TRBV5-1; CDR3: CASSDRYEQYF; DNA: TGCGCCAGCAGCGACAGGTACGAGCAGTACTTC
J: TRBJ1-2; D: .; size: .; V: TRBV6-9; CDR3: CARSCGYTF; DNA: TGTGCCAGGTCGTGTGGCTACACCTTC
J: TRBJ1-2; D: .; size: .; V: TRBV5-6; CDR3: CASRSSGREYGYTF; DNA: TGTGCCAGCAGGTCTTCTGGTAGGGAGTATGGCTACACCTTC
J: TRBJ2-7; D: TRBD2; size: .; V: TRBV4-2; CDR3: CASSLGTSDYEQYF; DNA: TGTGCCAGCAGCCTCGGGACTAGCGACTACGAGCAGTACTTC